This TCR beta chain was observed in a study of T cell clusters in autoimmune cytopenias. Study-level results: Active autoimmune hepatitis patients had approximately 3-fold fewer exclusive TRB clusters than healthy donors. TRB repertoire shifts in secondary cytopenia and chronic lymphocytic leukemia mostly reflected lymphoma, not autoimmunity. Primary autoimmune cytopenia patients seemingly lacked the physiological T cell clusters found in healthy donors.

The CDR3 is 13 residues long. Germline assignment: CDR1 DFQATT and CDR2 SNEGSKA (reference sequence). One tube held mixed TRB-A and TRB-B primer pools for touch-down PCR. TCRdb reprocessed the multiplex PCR reads, with one entry per CDR3 protein and no DNA. The data include thousands of distinct CDR3 sequences; the top ten clones carry over 12%. Each sample's input was 250 ng genomic DNA, 30,000 to 45,000 genome equivalents. Turning to this clonotype: Its antigen is not known.

The chain recombines TRBV20-1 with TRBJ2-2; lacking DNA, the TRBD2 call made by TCRdb goes unchecked. This receptor was obtained from a human donor with an autoimmune cytopenia or autoimmune hepatitis (not recorded which). Sequencing was carried out using peripheral blood. The CDR3 protein is CSASRTSGRELFF.